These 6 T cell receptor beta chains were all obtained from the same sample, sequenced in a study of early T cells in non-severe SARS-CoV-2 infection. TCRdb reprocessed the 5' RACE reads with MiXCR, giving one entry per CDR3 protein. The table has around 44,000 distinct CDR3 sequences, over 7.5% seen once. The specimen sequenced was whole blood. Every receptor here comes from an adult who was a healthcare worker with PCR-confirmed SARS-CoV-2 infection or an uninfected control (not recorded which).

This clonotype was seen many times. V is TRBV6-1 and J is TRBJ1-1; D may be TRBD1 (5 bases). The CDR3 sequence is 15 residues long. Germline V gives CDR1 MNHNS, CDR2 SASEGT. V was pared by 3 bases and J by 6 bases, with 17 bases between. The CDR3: CASSERGLRVAEAFF. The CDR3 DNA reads TGTGCCAGCAGTGAGAGGGGACTACGGGTCGCTGAAGCTTTCTTT.

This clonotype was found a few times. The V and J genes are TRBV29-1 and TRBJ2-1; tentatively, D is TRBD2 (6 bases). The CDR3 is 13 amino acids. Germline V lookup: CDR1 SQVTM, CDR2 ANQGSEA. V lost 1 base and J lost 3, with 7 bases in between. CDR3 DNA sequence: TGCAGCGTTGAAGGGGGGGACTACAATGAGCAGTTCTTC. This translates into CSVEGGDYNEQFF.

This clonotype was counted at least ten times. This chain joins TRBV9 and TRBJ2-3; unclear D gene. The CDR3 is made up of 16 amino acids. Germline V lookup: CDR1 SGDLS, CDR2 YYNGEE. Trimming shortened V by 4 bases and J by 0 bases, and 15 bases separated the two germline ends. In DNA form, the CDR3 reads TGTGCCAGCAGCTCCCGACCAGCGACTAGCACAGATACGCAGTATTTT. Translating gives CASSSRPATSTDTQYF.

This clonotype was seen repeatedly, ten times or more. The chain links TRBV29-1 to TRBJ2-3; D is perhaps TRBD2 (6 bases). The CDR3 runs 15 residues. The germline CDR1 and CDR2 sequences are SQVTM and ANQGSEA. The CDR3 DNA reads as TGCAGTCTGGAAACGGAGGGCGTCTCGACAGATACGCAGTATTTT. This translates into CSLETEGVSTDTQYF.

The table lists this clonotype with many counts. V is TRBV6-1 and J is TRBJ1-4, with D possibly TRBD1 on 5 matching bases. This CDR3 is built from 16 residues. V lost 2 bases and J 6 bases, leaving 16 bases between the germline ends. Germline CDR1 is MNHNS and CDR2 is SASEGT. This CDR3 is CASSERGSGTDEKLFF. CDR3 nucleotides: TGTGCCAGCAGTGAACGCGGATCTGGGACGGATGAAAAACTGTTTTTT.

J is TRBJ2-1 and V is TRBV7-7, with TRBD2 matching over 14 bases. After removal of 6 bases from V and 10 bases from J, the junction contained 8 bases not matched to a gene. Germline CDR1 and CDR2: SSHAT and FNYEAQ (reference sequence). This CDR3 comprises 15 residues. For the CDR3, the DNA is TGTGCCAGCAGGGCCGGGACTAGCGGGAGTGGGGAGCAGTTCTTC. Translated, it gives CASRAGTSGSGEQFF.